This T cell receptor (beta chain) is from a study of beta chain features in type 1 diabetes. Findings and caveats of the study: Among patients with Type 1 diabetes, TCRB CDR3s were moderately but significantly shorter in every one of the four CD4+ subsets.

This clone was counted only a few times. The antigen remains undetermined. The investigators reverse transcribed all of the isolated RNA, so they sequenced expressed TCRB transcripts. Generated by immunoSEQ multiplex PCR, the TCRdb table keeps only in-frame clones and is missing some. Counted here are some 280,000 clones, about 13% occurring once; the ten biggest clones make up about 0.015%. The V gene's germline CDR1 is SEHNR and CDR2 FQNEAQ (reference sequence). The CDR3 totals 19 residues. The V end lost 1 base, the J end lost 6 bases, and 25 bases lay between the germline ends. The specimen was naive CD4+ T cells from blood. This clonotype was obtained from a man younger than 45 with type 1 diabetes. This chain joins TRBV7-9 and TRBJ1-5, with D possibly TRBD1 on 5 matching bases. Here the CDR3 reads CASSLGIGRQGGVIQPQHF. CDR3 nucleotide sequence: TGTGCCAGCAGCTTAGGGATAGGGCGGCAGGGAGGGGTGATTCAGCCCCAGCATTTT. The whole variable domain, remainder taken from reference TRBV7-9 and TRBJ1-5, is DTGVSQNPRHKITKRGQNVTFRCDPISEHNRLYWYRQTLGQGPEFLTYFQNEAQLEKSRLLSDRFSAERPKGSFSTLEIQRTEQGDSAMYLCASSLGIGRQGGVIQPQHFGDGTRLSIL.